The sequence of this TCR beta chain was determined in a study of graft-versus-host responses after intestinal transplantation. A note on this clone: The antigen remains undetermined.

Profiled with immunoSEQ multiplex PCR; TCRdb holds only in-frame clones, not every one. This sample has roughly 51,000 clones, with about 89% found just once. This CDR3 comprises 15 residues. Source: unstimulated CD4+ T cells sorted from spleen or lymph node cells, taken before transplant. The receptor comes from a human donor who was the organ donor for an intestinal transplant. The chain employs TRBV21-1 and TRBJ1-4; the D call of TRBD1 is as the table states it, not checked on the DNA. TRBV21-1 is classified as a pseudogene. The CDR3 reads CASSPGQGRNEKLFF. The CDR3 region has the DNA TGTGCCAGCAGTCCCGGACAGGGTCGTAATGAAAAACTGTTTTTT.